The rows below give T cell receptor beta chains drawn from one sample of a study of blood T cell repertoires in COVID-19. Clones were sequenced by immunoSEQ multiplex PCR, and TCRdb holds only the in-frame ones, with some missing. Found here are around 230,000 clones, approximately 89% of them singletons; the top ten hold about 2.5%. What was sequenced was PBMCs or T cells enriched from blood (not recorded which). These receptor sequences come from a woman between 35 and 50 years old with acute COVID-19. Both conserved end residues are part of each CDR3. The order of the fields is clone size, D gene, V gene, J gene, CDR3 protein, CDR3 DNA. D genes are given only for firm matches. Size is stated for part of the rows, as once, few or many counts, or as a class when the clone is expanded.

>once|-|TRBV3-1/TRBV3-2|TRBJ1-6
CASSPMIRENSPLHF
TGTGCCAGCAGCCCGATGATAAGGGAGAATTCACCCCTCCACTTT
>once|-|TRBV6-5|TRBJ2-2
CASTDRYTGELFF
TGTGCCAGCACCGATCGGTACACCGGGGAGCTGTTTTTT
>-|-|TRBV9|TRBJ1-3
CASSPQGSGNTIYF
TGTGCCAGCAGCCCTCAGGGATCTGGAAACACCATATATTTT
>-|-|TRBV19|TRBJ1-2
CASSIRGQGTSFYGYTF
TGTGCCAGTAGTATAAGGGGACAAGGTACCTCTTTTTATGGCTACACCTTC
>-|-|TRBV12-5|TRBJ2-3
CASGRGEGRTDTQYF
TGTGCTAGTGGAAGGGGGGAGGGCCGGACAGATACGCAGTATTTT
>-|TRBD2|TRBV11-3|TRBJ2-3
CASSYAGTSGADTQYF
TGTGCCAGCAGCTACGCCGGGACTAGCGGCGCAGATACGCAGTATTTT
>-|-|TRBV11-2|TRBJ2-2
CASSSVGAGTGELFF
TGTGCCAGCAGCTCAGTGGGCGCGGGCACCGGGGAGCTGTTTTTT
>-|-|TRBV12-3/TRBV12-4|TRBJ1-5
CASSLQYQPQHF
TGTGCCAGCAGTTTACAATATCAGCCCCAGCATTTT
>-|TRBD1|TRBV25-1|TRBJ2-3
CASSVKWTGSTDTQYF
TGTGCCAGCAGTGTTAAATGGACAGGGAGCACAGATACGCAGTATTTT
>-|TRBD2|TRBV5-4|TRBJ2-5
CASSFGTLGGETQYF
TGTGCCAGCAGCTTCGGGACCTTGGGAGGGGAGACCCAGTACTTC
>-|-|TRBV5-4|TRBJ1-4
CASSFGGKEEKLFF
TGTGCCAGCAGCTTCGGAGGGAAGGAAGAAAAACTGTTTTTT
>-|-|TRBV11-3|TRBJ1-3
CASSNHATASGNTIYF
TGTGCCAGCAGCAACCACGCCACAGCCTCTGGAAACACCATATATTTT
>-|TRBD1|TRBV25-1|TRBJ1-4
CASSSKDRGLYNEKLFF
TGTGCCAGCAGTTCAAAGGACAGGGGGCTTTACAATGAAAAACTGTTTTTT
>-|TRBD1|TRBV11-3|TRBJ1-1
CASSSRRGDRGREAFF
TGTGCCAGCAGCTCGCGCCGAGGGGACAGGGGTCGCGAAGCTTTCTTT
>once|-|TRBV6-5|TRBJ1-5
CASSSEGRGNQPQHF
TGTGCCAGCAGTTCGGAGGGCCGGGGAAATCAGCCCCAGCATTTT
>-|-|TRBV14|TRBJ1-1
CASSRTLSRRNTEAFF
TGTGCCAGCAGCCGGACATTATCCAGGCGGAACACTGAAGCTTTCTTT
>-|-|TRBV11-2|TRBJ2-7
CASSRSYEQYF
TGTGCCAGCAGCCGCTCCTACGAGCAGTACTTC
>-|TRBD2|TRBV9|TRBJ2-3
CASSGLRSGGPPDTQYF
TGTGCCAGCAGCGGCCTCCGTAGCGGGGGCCCGCCGGATACGCAGTATTTT
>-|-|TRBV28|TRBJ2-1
CASSLPGEKRFF
TGTGCCAGCAGTTTACCGGGGGAGAAGCGGTTCTTC
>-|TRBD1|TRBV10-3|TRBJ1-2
CAISEAGDRVFGYTF
TGTGCCATCAGTGAGGCCGGGGACAGGGTATTTGGCTACACCTTC
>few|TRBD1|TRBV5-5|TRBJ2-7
CASSAPGQGLVGQEYF
TGTGCCAGCAGCGCCCCGGGACAGGGGCTAGTCGGTCAGGAGTACTTC
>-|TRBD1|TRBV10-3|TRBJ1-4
CAISESFPGQGLPANEKLFF
TGTGCCATCAGTGAGTCCTTCCCGGGACAGGGCCTACCGGCTAATGAAAAACTGTTTTTT
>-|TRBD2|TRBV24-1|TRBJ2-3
CATSAHGLAGQDTQYF
TGTGCCACCAGTGCCCATGGACTAGCGGGGCAAGATACGCAGTATTTT
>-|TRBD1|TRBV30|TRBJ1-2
CACTTGAGYGYTF
TGTGCCTGCACAACAGGGGCTGGCTATGGCTACACCTTC
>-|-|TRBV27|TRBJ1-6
CASSIIQGNNSPLHF
TGTGCCAGCAGCATTATACAGGGAAATAATTCACCCCTCCACTTT
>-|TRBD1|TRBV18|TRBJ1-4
CASSPLQGDANEKLFF
TGTGCCAGCTCACCATTACAGGGGGATGCTAATGAAAAACTGTTTTTT
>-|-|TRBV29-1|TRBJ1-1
CTITRGVFFGEMNTEAFF
TGCACCATCACACGGGGTGTTTTTTTCGGAGAAATGAACACTGAAGCTTTCTTT
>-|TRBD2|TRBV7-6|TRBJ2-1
CASSAVAGAPYNEQFF
TGTGCCAGCAGCGCGGTAGCGGGAGCGCCCTACAATGAGCAGTTCTTC
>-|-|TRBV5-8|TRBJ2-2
CASTDRNTGELFF
TGTGCCAGCACGGACAGGAACACCGGGGAGCTGTTTTTT
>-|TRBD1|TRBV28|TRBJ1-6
CASSQGQGAPRPNSPLHF
TGTGCCAGCAGCCAAGGACAGGGAGCGCCTCGCCCTAATTCACCCCTCCACTTT
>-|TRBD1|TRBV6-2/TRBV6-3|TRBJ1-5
CASSYSRTGVRWQPQHF
TGTGCCAGCAGTTACTCCCGGACAGGGGTACGTTGGCAGCCCCAGCATTTT
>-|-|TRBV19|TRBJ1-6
CASSILVGGLLHF
TGTGCCAGTAGTATTCTTGTAGGGGGTCTCCTCCACTTT
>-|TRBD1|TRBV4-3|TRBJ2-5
CASSQTGVETQYF
TGCGCCAGCAGCCAAACAGGGGTAGAGACCCAGTACTTC
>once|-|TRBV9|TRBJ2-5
CASSVEGTSRETQYF
TGTGCCAGCAGCGTAGAGGGAACTAGTCGAGAGACCCAGTACTTC
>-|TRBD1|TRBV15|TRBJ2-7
CATSIGVTGGNEQYF
TGTGCCACCAGCATAGGTGTTACAGGGGGAAACGAGCAGTACTTC
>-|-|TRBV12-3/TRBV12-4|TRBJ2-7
CASSLEFWEQYF
TGTGCCAGCAGTTTGGAGTTTTGGGAGCAGTACTTC
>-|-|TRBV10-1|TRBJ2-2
CASTGGPAANTGELFF
TGCGCCAGCACAGGCGGGCCAGCCGCGAACACCGGGGAGCTGTTTTTT